This T cell receptor (beta chain) came from a study of chemoradiotherapy in HPV16-positive cancers. Study in general: Candidate HPV-specific clones and shared TCR motifs came from a couple of HPV16-positive patients.

Study results and caveats: In HPV16-positive patients, HPV-responsive T-cell expansion tracked better recurrence-free survival. Non-HPV-specific T cells did not expand in tumors during treatment, whereas candidate HPV-specific clones and E7-related motifs did.

Profiled with immunoSEQ multiplex PCR; TCRdb holds only in-frame clones, not every one. This table has several thousand clones, 75% to 90% appearing once. This CDR3 comprises 13 residues. Germline values: CDR1 MGHRA, CDR2 YSYEKL. Deletions cut 4 bases from V and 7 bases from J, with 10 bases between. About this clone: Its antigen is unidentified.

The material sequenced was tumor tissue, taken from a patient who underwent chemoradiotherapy. The TCR was taken from a human donor with HPV-associated anogenital cancer. The chain links TRBV4-1 to TRBJ1-4; D gene uncertain. Written as DNA, the CDR3 is TGCGCCAGCAGCCGCACCGGACCTGAAAAACTGTTTTTT. Its protein product is CASSRTGPEKLFF.